This T cell receptor (beta chain) was profiled in a study of T-cell memory formation after mild COVID-19. Study-wide results and caveats: Clones that shrank (day 15 to 85) were balanced CD4/CD8, whereas later expanders leaned CD4+.

MiXCR, applied by TCRdb to the 5' RACE reads, yields one record per CDR3 protein. Counted here are roughly 400,000 distinct CDR3 sequences, about 20% occurring once; the ten biggest clones make up under 25%. With respect to this clonotype: Its antigen is currently unknown.

This CDR3 contains 14 residues. Germline V gene lookup returns CDR1 SGHRS and CDR2 YFSETQ. V was cut by 0 bases and J by 7 bases, with 8 bases left in between. The chain uses TRBV5-1 and TRBJ1-6, with D perhaps matching TRBD1 (6 bases). What was sequenced was PBMCs or a T cell subset sorted from them (not recorded which). The clonotype was recovered from a man aged 18 to 29 who had mild COVID-19 (a few samples of this study predate the infection). Cell type and time point are not known. CDR3 bases: TGCGCCAGCAGCTTGGGACAGGAGAATTCACCCCTCCACTTT. Protein: CASSLGQENSPLHF.